This T cell receptor (beta chain) was documented in a study of T cell responses to AZD1222 COVID-19 vaccine. A remark on this clone: Its specificity is not known.

The data were produced by immunoSEQ multiplex PCR, yet TCRdb's version contains in-frame clones alone and is incomplete. The data show 150,000 or so clones, approximately 88% seen once. Germline CDR1 and CDR2: SGHKS and YYEKEE (reference sequence). Trimming cost V 2 bases and J 6 bases, with 8 bases left between them. This CDR3 comprises 12 residues. Broader study findings: Among those given AZD1222, only 5 to 7 were seropositive at baseline. Repertoire sampling occurred only after the peak T cell response. It should be noted that donors were predominantly white British and more often female, and clonal diversity was possibly underestimated.

This clonotype was sampled from an adult in good health. The specimen comprised peripheral blood, sampled on day 0 of AZD1222 vaccination. V gene TRBV5-5 combines with J gene TRBJ1-2; D perhaps matches TRBD1 (6 bases). The DNA for the CDR3 is TGTGCCAGCAGCTTTTACAGGGATGGCTACACCTTC. Its translation is CASSFYRDGYTF.